This T cell receptor (beta chain) was recovered during a study of CD8+ T cells in alopecia areata. Study information: Patients took tofacitinib for 6 to 18 months, followed by 6 drug-free months.

Findings and limits, study-wide: Tofacitinib significantly lowered scalp clonality and expanded CD8+ clones among the top 100.

The table lists this clone with a few counts. Its antigen is unknown. RNA, once extracted, was reverse transcribed into cDNA for use as the sequencing template. Clones were read by immunoSEQ multiplex PCR, and TCRdb kept only the in-frame ones, dropping some. The sample lists approximately 180,000 clones; 53% were seen once. Germline CDR1 reads SQVTM; CDR2 reads ANQGSEA. The CDR3 sequence is 12 residues long. V lost 3 bases to trimming and J lost 2 bases, with 7 bases between them. Treatment: oral pan-JAK inhibitor, 5-10 mg twice daily. The TCR sequence derives from a human donor with alopecia areata. The V call is TRBV29-1, the J call TRBJ1-2; no reliable D call. This sample comprised CD8+ T cells sorted from blood, obtained at week 24, from a patient treated with tofacitinib. The DNA of the CDR3 is TGCAGCGTTGACGCGACGAACTATGGCTACACCTTC. It is translated as CSVDATNYGYTF.